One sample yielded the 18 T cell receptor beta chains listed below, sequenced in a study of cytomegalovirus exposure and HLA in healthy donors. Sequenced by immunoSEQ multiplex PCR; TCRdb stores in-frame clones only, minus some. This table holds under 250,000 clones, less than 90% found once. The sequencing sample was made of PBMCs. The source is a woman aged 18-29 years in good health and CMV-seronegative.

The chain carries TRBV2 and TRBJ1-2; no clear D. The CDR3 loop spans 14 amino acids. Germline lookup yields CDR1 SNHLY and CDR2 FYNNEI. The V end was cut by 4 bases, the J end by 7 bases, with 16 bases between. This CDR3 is CASSAHRDSFGYTF. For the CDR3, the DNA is TGTGCCAGCAGTGCACACCGGGATTCTTTTGGCTACACCTTC.

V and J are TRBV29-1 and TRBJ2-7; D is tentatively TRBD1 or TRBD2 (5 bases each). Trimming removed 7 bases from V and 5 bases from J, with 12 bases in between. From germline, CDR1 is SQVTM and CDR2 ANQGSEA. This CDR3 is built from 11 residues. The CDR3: CSGGSTDEQYF. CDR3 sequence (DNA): TGCAGCGGGGGGTCGACAGACGAGCAGTACTTC.

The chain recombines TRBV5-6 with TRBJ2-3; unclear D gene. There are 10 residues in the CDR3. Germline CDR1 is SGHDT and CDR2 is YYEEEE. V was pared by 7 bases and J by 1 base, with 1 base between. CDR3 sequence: CASGTDTQYF. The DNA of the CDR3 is TGTGCCAGCGGCACAGATACGCAGTATTTT.

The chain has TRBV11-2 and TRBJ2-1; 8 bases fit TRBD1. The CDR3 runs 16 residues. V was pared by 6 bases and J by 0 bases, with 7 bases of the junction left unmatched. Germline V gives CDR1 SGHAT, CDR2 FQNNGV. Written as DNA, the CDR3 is TGTGCCAGCAGTTTGACAGGGGTGTCCTCCTACAATGAGCAGTTCTTC. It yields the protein CASSLTGVSSYNEQFF.

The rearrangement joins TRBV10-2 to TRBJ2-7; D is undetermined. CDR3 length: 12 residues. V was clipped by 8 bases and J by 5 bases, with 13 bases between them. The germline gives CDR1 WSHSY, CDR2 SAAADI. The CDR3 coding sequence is TGCGCCAGCTCAAGGTACGATGACGAGCAGTACTTC. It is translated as CASSRYDDEQYF.

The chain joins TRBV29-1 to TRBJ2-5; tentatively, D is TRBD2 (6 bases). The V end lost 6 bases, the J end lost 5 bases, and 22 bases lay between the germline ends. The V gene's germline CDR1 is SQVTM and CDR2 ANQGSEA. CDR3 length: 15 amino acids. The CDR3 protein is CSVLWIREAHETQYF. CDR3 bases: TGCAGCGTGCTATGGATAAGGGAGGCCCACGAGACCCAGTACTTC. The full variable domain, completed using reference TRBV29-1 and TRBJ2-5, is SAVISQKPSRDICQRGTSLTIQCQVDSQVTMMFWYRQQPGQSLTLIATANQGSEATYESGFVIDKFPISRPNLTFSTLTVSNMSPEDSSIYLCSVLWIREAHETQYFGPGTRLLVL.

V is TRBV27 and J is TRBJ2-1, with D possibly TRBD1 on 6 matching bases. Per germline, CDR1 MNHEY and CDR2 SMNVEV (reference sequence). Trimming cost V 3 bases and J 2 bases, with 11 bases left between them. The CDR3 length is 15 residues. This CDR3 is CASSFIRGTYNEQFF. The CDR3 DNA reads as TGTGCCAGCAGTTTTATCAGGGGTACCTACAATGAGCAGTTCTTC.

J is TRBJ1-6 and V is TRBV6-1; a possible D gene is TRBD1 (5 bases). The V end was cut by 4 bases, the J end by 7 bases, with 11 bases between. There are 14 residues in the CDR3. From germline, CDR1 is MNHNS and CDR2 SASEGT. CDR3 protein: CASSARVTNSPLHF. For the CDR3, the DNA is TGTGCCAGCAGTGCCAGGGTTACGAATTCACCCCTCCACTTT.

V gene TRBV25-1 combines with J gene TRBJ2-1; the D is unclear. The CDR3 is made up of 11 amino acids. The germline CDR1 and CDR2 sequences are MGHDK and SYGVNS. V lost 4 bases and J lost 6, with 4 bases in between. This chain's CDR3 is CASSVRNEQFF. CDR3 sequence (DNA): TGTGCCAGCAGTGTCCGCAATGAGCAGTTCTTC.

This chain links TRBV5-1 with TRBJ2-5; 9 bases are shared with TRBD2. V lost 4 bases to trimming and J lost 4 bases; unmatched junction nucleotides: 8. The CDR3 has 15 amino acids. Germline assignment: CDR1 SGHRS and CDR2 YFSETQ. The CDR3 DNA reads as TGCGCCAGCAGCATAGTAGCGGGAGCCCCAGAGACCCAGTACTTC. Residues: CASSIVAGAPETQYF.

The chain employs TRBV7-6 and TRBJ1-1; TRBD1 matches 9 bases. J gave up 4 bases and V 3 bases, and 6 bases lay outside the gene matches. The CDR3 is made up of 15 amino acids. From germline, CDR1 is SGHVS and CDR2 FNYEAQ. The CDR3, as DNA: TGTGCCAGCAGCTTTACAGGGGGCTCGAGCACTGAAGCTTTCTTT. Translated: CASSFTGGSSTEAFF.

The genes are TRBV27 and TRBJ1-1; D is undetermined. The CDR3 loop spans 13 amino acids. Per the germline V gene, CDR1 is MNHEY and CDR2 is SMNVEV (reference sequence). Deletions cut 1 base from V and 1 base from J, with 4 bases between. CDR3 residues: CASSLFGNTEAFF. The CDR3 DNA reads TGTGCCAGCAGTTTATTCGGGAACACTGAAGCTTTCTTT.

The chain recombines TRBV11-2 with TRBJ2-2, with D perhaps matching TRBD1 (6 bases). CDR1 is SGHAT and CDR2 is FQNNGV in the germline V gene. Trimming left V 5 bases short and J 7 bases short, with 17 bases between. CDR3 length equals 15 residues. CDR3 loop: CASSPTPRGGGELFF. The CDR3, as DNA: TGTGCCAGCAGCCCGACCCCCAGGGGTGGCGGGGAGCTGTTTTTT.

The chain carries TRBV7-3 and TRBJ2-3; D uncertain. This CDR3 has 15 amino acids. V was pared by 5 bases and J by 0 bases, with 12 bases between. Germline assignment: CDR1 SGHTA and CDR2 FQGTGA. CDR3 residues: CASSPSGGSTDTQYF. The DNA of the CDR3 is TGTGCCAGCAGCCCCTCGGGCGGAAGCACAGATACGCAGTATTTT.

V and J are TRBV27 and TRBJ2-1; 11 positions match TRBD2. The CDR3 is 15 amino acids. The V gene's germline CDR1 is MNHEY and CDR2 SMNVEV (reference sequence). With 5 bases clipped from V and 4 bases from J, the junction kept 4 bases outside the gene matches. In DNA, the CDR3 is TGTGCCAGCAGTGCCGGGACTAGCGGTTACAATGAGCAGTTCTTC. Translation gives CASSAGTSGYNEQFF.

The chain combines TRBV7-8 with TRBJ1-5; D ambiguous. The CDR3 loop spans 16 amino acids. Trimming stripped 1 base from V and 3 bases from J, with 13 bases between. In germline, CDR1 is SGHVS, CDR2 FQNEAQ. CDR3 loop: CASSLEGPANNQPQHF. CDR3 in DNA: TGTGCCAGCAGCTTAGAAGGGCCAGCTAACAATCAGCCCCAGCATTTT.

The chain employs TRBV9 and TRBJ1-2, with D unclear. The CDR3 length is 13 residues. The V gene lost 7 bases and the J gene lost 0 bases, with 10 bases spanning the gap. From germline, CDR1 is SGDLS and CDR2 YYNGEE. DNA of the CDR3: TGTGCCAGCCGGAGTGACGCTAACTATGGCTACACCTTC. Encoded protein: CASRSDANYGYTF.

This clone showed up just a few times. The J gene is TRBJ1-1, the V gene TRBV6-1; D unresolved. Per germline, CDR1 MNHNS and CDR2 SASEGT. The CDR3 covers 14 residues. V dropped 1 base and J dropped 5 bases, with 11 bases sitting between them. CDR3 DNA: TGTGCCAGCAGTGAAGACAATGGGGTTACTGAAGCTTTCTTT. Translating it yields CASSEDNGVTEAFF.